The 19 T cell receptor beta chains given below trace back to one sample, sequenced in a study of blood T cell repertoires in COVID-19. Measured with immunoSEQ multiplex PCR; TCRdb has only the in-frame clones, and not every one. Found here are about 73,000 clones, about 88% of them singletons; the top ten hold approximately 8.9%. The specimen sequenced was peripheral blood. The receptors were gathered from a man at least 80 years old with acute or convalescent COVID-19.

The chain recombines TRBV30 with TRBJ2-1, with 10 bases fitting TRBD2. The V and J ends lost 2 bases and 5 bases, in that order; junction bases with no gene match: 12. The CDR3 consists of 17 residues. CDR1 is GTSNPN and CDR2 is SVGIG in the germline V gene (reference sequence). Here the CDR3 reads CAWSLPISGRAHNEQFF. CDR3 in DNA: TGTGCCTGGAGTCTACCGATAAGCGGGAGGGCCCACAATGAGCAGTTCTTC.

CDR3 protein: CASSLVGGHYEQYF. The CDR3 bases are TGCGCCAGCAGCTTGGTGGGGGGGCACTACGAGCAGTACTTC. The V call is TRBV5-1, the J call TRBJ2-7; perhaps TRBD2 as D (7 bases). The length of the CDR3 is 14 residues. Germline CDR1 is SGHRS and CDR2 is YFSETQ. V was clipped by 0 bases and J by 3 bases, with 10 bases between them. Complete variable domain (other parts from reference TRBV5-1 and TRBJ2-7): KAGVTQTPRYLIKTRGQQVTLSCSPISGHRSVSWYQQTPGQGLQFLFEYFSETQRNKGNFPGRFSGRQFSNSRSEMNVSTLELGDSALYLCASSLVGGHYEQYFGPGTRLTVT.

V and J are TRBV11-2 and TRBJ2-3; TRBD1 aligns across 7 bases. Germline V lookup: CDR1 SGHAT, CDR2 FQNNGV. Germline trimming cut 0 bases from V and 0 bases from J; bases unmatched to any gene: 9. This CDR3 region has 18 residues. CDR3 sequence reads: CASSLETGLPSSTDTQYF. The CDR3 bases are TGTGCCAGCAGCTTAGAGACAGGGCTGCCATCTAGCACAGATACGCAGTATTTT.

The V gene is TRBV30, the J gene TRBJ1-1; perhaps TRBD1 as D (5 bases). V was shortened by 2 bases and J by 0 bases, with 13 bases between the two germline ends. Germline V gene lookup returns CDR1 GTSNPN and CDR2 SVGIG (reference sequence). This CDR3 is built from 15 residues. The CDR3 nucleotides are TGTGCCTGGAGTCCCCAGGGAGGGGTGAACACTGAAGCTTTCTTT. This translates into CAWSPQGGVNTEAFF.

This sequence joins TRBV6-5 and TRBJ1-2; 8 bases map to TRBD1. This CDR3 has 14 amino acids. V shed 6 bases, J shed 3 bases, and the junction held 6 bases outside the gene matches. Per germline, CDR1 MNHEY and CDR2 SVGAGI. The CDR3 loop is CASRGQEGYYGYTF. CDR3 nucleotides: TGTGCCAGCAGGGGACAGGAGGGGTACTATGGCTACACCTTC.

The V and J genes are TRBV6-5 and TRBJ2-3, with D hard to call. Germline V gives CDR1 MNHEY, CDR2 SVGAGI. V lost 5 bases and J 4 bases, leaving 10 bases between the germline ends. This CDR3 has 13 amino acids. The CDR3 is CASSLGAPDTQYF. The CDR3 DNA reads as TGTGCCAGCAGTCTGGGCGCCCCAGATACGCAGTATTTT.

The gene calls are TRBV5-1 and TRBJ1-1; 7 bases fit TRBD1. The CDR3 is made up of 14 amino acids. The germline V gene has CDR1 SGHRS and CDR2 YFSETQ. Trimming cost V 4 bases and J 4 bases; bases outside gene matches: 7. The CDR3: CASSPWAGGTEAFF. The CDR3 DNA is TGCGCCAGCAGCCCCTGGGCAGGGGGCACTGAAGCTTTCTTT.

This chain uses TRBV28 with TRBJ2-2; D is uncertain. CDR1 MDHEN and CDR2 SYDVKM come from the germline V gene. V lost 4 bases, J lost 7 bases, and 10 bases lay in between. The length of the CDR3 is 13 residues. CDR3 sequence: CASSSSTYGELFF. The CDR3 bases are TGTGCCAGCAGTTCATCCACCTACGGGGAGCTGTTTTTT.

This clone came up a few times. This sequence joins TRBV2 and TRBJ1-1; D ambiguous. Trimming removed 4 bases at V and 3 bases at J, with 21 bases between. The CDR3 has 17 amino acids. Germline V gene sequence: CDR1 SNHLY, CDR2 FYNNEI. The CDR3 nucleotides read TGTGCCAGCAGTGTGGGCGGGATCAGGTTTTCGTACACTGAAGCTTTCTTT. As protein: CASSVGGIRFSYTEAFF. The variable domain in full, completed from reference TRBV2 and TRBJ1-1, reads EPEVTQTPSHQVTQMGQEVILRCVPISNHLYFYWYRQILGQKVEFLVSFYNNEISEKSEIFDDQFSVERPDGSNFTLKIRSTKLEDSAMYFCASSVGGIRFSYTEAFFGQGTRLTVV.

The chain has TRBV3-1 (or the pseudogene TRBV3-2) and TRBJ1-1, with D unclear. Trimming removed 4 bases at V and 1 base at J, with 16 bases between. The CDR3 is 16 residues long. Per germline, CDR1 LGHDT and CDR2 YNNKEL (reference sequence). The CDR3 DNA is TGTGCCAGCAGCCGAGACACCGGCGGATGGAACACTGAAGCTTTCTTT. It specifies CASSRDTGGWNTEAFF.

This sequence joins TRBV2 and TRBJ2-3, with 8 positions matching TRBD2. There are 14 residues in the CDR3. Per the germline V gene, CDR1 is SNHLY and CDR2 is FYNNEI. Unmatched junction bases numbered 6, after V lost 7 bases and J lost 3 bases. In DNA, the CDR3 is TGTGCCAGCACTAGAGCGGGAGAGACAGATACGCAGTATTTT. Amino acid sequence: CASTRAGETDTQYF.

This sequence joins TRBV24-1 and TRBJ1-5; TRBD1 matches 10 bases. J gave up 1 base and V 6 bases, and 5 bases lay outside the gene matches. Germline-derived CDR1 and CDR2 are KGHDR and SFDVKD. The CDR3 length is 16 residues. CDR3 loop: CATSHGTGASNQPQHF. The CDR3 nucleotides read TGTGCCACCAGTCACGGGACAGGGGCCAGCAATCAGCCCCAGCATTTT.

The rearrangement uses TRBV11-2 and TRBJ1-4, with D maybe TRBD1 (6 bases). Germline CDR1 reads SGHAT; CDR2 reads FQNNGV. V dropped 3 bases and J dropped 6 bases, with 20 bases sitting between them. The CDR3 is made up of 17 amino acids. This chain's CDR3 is CASSFPLSGHSDEKLFF. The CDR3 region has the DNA TGTGCCAGCAGCTTTCCTCTTTCGGGACACTCTGATGAAAAACTGTTTTTT.

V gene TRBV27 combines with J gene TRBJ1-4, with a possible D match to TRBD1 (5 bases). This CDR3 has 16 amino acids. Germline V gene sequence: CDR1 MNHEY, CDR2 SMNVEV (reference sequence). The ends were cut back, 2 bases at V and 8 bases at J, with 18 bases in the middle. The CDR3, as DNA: TGTGCCAGCAGTTTACAGGGTGGCGTGATCCGAGAAAAACTGTTTTTT. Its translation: CASSLQGGVIREKLFF.

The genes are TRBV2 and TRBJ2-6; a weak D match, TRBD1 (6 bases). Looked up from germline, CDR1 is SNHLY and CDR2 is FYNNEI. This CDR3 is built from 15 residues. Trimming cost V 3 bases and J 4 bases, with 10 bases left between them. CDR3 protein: CASSEDSGGANVLTF. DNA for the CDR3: TGTGCCAGCAGTGAGGACAGTGGGGGGGCCAACGTCCTGACTTTC.

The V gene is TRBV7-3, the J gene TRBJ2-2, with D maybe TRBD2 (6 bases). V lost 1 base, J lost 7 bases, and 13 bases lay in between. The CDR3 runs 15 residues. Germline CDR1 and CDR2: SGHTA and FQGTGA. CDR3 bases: TGTGCCAGCAGCTTAAGGGGGAGGTCCGGCGGGGAGCTGTTTTTT. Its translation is CASSLRGRSGGELFF.

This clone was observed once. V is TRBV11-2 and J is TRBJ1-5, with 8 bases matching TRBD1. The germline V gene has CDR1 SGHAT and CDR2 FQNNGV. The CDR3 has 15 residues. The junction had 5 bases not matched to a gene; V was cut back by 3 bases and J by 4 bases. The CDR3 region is CASSFATGVNQPQHF. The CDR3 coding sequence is TGTGCCAGCAGCTTCGCGACAGGGGTAAATCAGCCCCAGCATTTT. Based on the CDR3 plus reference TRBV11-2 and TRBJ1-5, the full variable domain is EAGVAQSPRYKIIEKRQSVAFWCNPISGHATLYWYQQILGQGPKLLIQFQNNGVVDDSQLPKDRFSAERLKGVDSTLKIQPAKLEDSAVYLCASSFATGVNQPQHFGDGTRLSIL.

The DNA of the CDR3 is TGTGCCACCGGTGGGAGGGGGGTTGAGATGGATACGCAGTATTTT. Translated: CATGGRGVEMDTQYF. This sequence joins TRBV6-5 and TRBJ2-3; possibly TRBD2 for D (7 bases). Germline loops: CDR1 MNHEY, CDR2 SVGAGI. This CDR3 has 15 residues. Trimming removed 10 bases at V and 6 bases at J, with 23 bases between.

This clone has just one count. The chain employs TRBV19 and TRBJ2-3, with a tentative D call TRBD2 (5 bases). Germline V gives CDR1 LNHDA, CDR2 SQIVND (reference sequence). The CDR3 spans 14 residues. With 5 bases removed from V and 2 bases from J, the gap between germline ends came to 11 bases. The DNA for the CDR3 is TGTGCCAGTAGTCCTGGACTCTTCACAGATACGCAGTATTTT. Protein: CASSPGLFTDTQYF. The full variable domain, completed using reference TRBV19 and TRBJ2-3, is DGGITQSPKYLFRKEGQNVTLSCEQNLNHDAMYWYRQDPGQGLRLIYYSQIVNDFQKGDIAEGYSVSREKKESFPLTVTSAQKNPTAFYLCASSPGLFTDTQYFGPGTRLTVL.